A selection of T cell receptor beta chains follows, all from one sample in a study of shared clonotypes between healthy human individuals. Generated by immunoSEQ multiplex PCR, the TCRdb table keeps only in-frame clones and is missing some. This sample has millions of clones, with about 95% found just once. The sample was naive CD8+ T cells sorted from blood. These receptors were obtained from a man between 18 and 35 years old in good health. Each CDR3 is given with its conserved first and last residue. Fields, in order: clone size, J gene, V gene, D gene, CDR3 protein, CDR3 DNA. The D gene is left open where the match is weak. The listing skips clone size in some rows; elsewhere it reads once, few, many or a size class.

-	TRBJ2-1	TRBV14	-	CASSQGSYNEQFF	TGTGCCAGCAGCCAGGGTTCATACAATGAGCAGTTCTTC
-	TRBJ2-7	TRBV7-9	-	CASSPTDTYEQYF	TGTGCCAGCAGCCCTACGGACACCTACGAGCAGTACTTC
-	TRBJ1-2	TRBV6-1	TRBD1	CASSGRTGYGYTF	TGTGCCAGCAGTGGCCGGACAGGGTATGGCTACACCTTC
-	TRBJ2-7	TRBV21-1	-	CASRGGGEYEQYF	TGTGCCAGCAGGGGCGGGGGTGAGTACGAGCAGTACTTC
-	TRBJ1-1	TRBV5-4	-	CASSPWWGAQDTEAFF	TGTGCCAGCAGCCCCTGGTGGGGGGCGCAGGACACTGAAGCTTTCTTT
-	TRBJ1-2	TRBV5-4	TRBD1	CASSPTTGEGYGYTF	TGTGCCAGCAGCCCAACGACAGGGGAAGGCTATGGCTACACCTTC
-	TRBJ2-7	TRBV27	TRBD2	CASSPFLAGGTTHWSYEQYF	TGTGCCAGCAGCCCCTTTTTAGCGGGAGGGACAACGCACTGGTCCTACGAGCAGTACTTC
-	TRBJ2-7	TRBV28	-	CASSDPTFRVPYEQYF	TGTGCCAGCAGTGACCCCACTTTCAGGGTACCGTACGAGCAGTACTTC
-	TRBJ1-6	TRBV19	-	CASSFDNDNSPLHF	TGTGCCAGTAGTTTTGACAACGATAATTCACCCCTCCACTTT
-	TRBJ2-7	TRBV27	TRBD1	CASSFSAGTGMYEQYF	TGTGCCAGCAGTTTTTCCGCCGGGACAGGGATGTACGAGCAGTACTTC
-	TRBJ1-1	TRBV7-2	TRBD1	CASSSSTGGTEAFF	TGTGCCAGCAGCTCTAGTACAGGGGGTACTGAAGCTTTCTTT
-	TRBJ1-2	TRBV14	-	CASSQVSRDGGYGYTF	TGTGCCAGCAGCCAGGTTAGCCGGGATGGCGGCTATGGCTACACCTTC
-	TRBJ1-3	TRBV7-2	-	CASSPYSTVNTIYF	TGTGCCAGCAGCCCTTATTCAACAGTAAACACCATATATTTT
-	TRBJ2-5	TRBV28	-	CASSPGETQYF	TGTGCCAGCAGTCCCGGGGAGACCCAGTACTTC
-	TRBJ2-1	TRBV4-3	-	CASSQALGTLNKQFF	TGCGCCAGCAGCCAAGCACTTGGGACTCTGAACAAGCAGTTCTTC
-	TRBJ2-3	TRBV27	TRBD2	CASSLSRGLVTDTQYF	TGTGCCAGCAGTTTATCGAGGGGACTAGTCACAGATACGCAGTATTTT
-	TRBJ2-1	TRBV27	TRBD2	CASSLVPAGGKNEQFF	TGTGCCAGCAGTTTAGTTCCAGCGGGAGGGAAAAATGAGCAGTTCTTC
-	TRBJ1-2	TRBV28	-	CASSSWDSGLAYGYTF	TGTGCCAGCAGCTCCTGGGACTCAGGCTTGGCGTATGGCTACACCTTC
-	TRBJ1-1	TRBV10-2	TRBD1	CASTGTGGNTEAFF	TGCGCCAGCACCGGGACAGGGGGCAACACTGAAGCTTTCTTT
-	TRBJ2-5	TRBV11-2	-	CASSLEVWGDETQYF	TGTGCCAGCAGCTTAGAAGTGTGGGGAGACGAGACCCAGTACTTC
few	TRBJ1-1	TRBV30	TRBD1	CAWSSGTGGKAFF	TGTGCCTGGAGTTCCGGGACAGGAGGAAAAGCTTTCTTT
-	TRBJ2-2	TRBV28	-	CASSFFGELFF	TGTGCCAGCAGTTTCTTTGGGGAGCTGTTTTTT
-	TRBJ2-3	TRBV4-2	-	CASSPPDYRTDTQYF	TGTGCCAGCAGCCCCCCGGACTACCGCACAGATACGCAGTATTTT
-	TRBJ2-2	TRBV9	TRBD1	CASSDRTGGTGELFF	TGTGCCAGCAGCGACCGGACAGGGGGAACCGGGGAGCTGTTTTTT
-	TRBJ2-7	TRBV5-1	-	CASSLGPGHAYEQYF	TGCGCCAGCAGCTTGGGGCCAGGGCATGCCTACGAGCAGTACTTC
-	TRBJ2-7	TRBV6-1	-	CASSDGTPSSYEQYF	TGTGCCAGCAGTGATGGGACACCAAGCTCCTACGAGCAGTACTTC
-	TRBJ1-4	TRBV6-1	-	CASSERGVRDEKLFF	TGTGCCAGCAGTGAAAGGGGCGTTAGGGACGAAAAACTGTTTTTT
-	TRBJ1-2	TRBV27	TRBD1	CASSPGEGAHYGYTF	TGTGCCAGCAGCCCAGGGGAGGGGGCCCACTATGGCTACACCTTC
once	TRBJ2-1	TRBV7-2	-	CASSLAGVEQFF	TGTGCCAGCAGCTTAGCAGGGGTTGAGCAGTTCTTC
-	TRBJ2-1	TRBV7-9	-	CASSLGPFNEQFF	TGTGCCAGCAGCTTGGGACCGTTCAATGAGCAGTTCTTC
-	TRBJ2-7	TRBV5-6	TRBD1	CASSPRQGTYEQYF	TGTGCCAGCAGCCCTCGACAGGGCACCTACGAGCAGTACTTC
-	TRBJ2-2	TRBV11-2	-	CASSLVPSTGELFF	TGTGCCAGCAGCTTAGTCCCTAGTACCGGGGAGCTGTTTTTT
-	TRBJ2-2	TRBV6-6	-	CASSFDTGELFF	TGTGCCAGCAGTTTCGACACCGGGGAGCTGTTTTTT
few	TRBJ2-7	TRBV5-6	TRBD2	CASSPGGPSYEQYF	TGTGCCAGCAGCCCGGGAGGGCCATCCTACGAGCAGTACTTC
-	TRBJ2-5	TRBV10-2	TRBD1	CASSGNRGILETQYF	TGCGCCAGCAGTGGAAACAGGGGAATTTTAGAGACCCAGTACTTC
-	TRBJ2-2	TRBV11-2	-	CASSSVWENTGELFF	TGTGCCAGCAGCTCCGTCTGGGAGAACACCGGGGAGCTGTTTTTT
-	TRBJ2-7	TRBV5-1	TRBD1	CASSSTGEPYEQYF	TGCGCCAGCAGCTCTACAGGGGAGCCCTACGAGCAGTACTTC